This T cell receptor beta chain is from a study of CD8+ T cells in alopecia areata. Overall study findings and caveats: Tofacitinib delivered significant drops in scalp clonality and in expanded CD8+ clones among the top 100. Scalp and blood samples kept many expanded lesional clones throughout tofacitinib. Researchers report lesional scalp, most notably alopecia totalis/universalis, outstripped normal scalp in clonality.

This CDR3 region has 16 residues. Trimming removed 5 bases at V and 6 bases at J, with 19 bases between. Germline V CDR1 and CDR2: MDHEN, SYDVKM. The authors extracted RNA and reverse transcribed it into cDNA as the sequencing template. TCRdb's table, derived via immunoSEQ multiplex PCR, lists solely in-frame clones and lacks some. The sample has 130,000 or so clones; around 83% are singletons. A word on this clone: Its antigen is still unknown.

The treatment was: oral pan-JAK inhibitor, 5-10 mg twice daily. The study team obtained lesional scalp punch biopsies and peripheral blood from alopecia areata patients. The specimen was CD8+ T cells sorted from blood, collected at week 4, from a patient treated with tofacitinib. The rearrangement uses TRBV28 and TRBJ1-4, with TRBD1 as a possible D gene (6 bases). This TCR was sampled from a human donor with alopecia areata. The CDR3 here is CASSQHVQGTDEKLFF. CDR3 DNA: TGTGCCAGCAGTCAACATGTACAGGGTACGGATGAAAAACTGTTTTTT.